These 4 T cell receptor beta chains originate from one sample sequenced in a study of blood T cell repertoires in COVID-19. This table comes from immunoSEQ multiplex PCR, and its TCRdb copy is limited to in-frame clones, with some not included. In the table there are 150,000 to 190,000 clones, more than 85% of which are singletons. The sequencing sample was made of peripheral blood. The receptors shown here come from a woman between 65 and 79 years old with acute or convalescent COVID-19.

The chain combines TRBV19 with TRBJ1-2; D not resolved. Germline-derived CDR1 and CDR2 are LNHDA and SQIVND (reference sequence). CDR3 size: 12 residues. Trimming left V 3 bases short and J 5 bases short, with 7 bases between. The CDR3 DNA reads as TGTGCCAGTAGTATCCCCGGTTATGGCTACACCTTC. The encoded protein is CASSIPGYGYTF.

This clone came up a few times. The V call is TRBV24-1, the J call TRBJ1-2; D uncertain. V lost 2 bases and J 5 bases, leaving 8 bases between the germline ends. CDR1 and CDR2 from the germline V gene are KGHDR and SFDVKD. The CDR3 spans 13 residues. The CDR3 DNA reads TGTGCCACCAGTGATTCCCATTTTTATGGCTACACCTTC. This gives the protein CATSDSHFYGYTF.

V and J are TRBV13 and TRBJ1-1, with D perhaps matching TRBD1 (5 bases). The CDR3 is 15 amino acids. Germline V CDR1 and CDR2: PRHDT, FYEKMQ (reference sequence). V was shortened by 5 bases and J by 8 bases, with 21 bases between the two germline ends. CDR3 DNA sequence: TGTGCCAGCAGCCGATACTTAATACAGGTGGGGGAAGCTTTCTTT. Its translation: CASSRYLIQVGEAFF.

This clone came up once. V is TRBV5-1 and J is TRBJ1-1; D is possibly TRBD1 (5 bases). Germline CDR1 reads SGHRS; CDR2 reads YFSETQ. The CDR3 runs 13 residues. V lost 6 bases, J lost 3 bases, and 12 bases lay in between. CDR3 protein: CASNEAGYTEAFF. In nucleotides, the CDR3 is TGCGCCAGCAATGAAGCAGGGTACACTGAAGCTTTCTTT.